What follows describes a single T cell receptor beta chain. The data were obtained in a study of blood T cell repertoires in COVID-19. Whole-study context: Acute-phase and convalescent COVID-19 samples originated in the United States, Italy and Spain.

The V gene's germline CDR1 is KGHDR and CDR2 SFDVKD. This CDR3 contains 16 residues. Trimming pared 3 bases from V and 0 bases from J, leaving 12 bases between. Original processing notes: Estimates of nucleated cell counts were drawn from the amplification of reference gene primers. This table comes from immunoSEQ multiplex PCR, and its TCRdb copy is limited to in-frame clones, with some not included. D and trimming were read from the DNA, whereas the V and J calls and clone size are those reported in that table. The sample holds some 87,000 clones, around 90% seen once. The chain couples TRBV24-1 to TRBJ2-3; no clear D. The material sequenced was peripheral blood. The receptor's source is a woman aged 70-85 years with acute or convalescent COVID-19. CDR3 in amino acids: CATSDNRYPSTDTQYF. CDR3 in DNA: TGTGCCACCAGTGATAATCGCTACCCAAGCACAGATACGCAGTATTTT.